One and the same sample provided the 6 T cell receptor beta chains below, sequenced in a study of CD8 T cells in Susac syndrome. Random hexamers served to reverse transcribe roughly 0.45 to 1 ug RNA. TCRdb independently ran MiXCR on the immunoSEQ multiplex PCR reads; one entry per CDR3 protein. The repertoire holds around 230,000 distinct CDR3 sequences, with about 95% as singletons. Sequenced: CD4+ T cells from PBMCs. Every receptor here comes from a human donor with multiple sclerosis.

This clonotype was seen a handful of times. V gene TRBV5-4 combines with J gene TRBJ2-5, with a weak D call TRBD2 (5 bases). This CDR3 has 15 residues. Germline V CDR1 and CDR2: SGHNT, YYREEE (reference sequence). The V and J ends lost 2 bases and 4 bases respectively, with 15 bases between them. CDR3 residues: CASSLDPGGGETQYF. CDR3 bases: TGTGCCAGCAGCTTAGACCCAGGTGGAGGAGAGACCCAGTACTTC.

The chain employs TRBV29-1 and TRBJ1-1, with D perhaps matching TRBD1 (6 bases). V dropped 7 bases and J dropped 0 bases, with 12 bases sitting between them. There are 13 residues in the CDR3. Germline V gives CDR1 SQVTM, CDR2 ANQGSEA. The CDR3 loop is CSAGGRVNTEAFF. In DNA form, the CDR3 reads TGCAGCGCGGGGGGCAGGGTGAACACTGAAGCTTTCTTT.

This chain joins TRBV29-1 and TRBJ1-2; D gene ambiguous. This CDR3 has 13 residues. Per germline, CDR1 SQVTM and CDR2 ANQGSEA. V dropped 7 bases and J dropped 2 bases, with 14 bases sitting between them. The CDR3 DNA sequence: TGCAGCGCCAAGGACGGCCCGAACTATGGCTACACCTTC. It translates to CSAKDGPNYGYTF.

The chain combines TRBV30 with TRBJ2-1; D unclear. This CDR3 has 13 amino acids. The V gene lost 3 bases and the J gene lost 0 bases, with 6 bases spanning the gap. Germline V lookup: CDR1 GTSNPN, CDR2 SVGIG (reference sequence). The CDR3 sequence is CAWRPGSYNEQFF. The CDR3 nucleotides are TGTGCCTGGAGGCCTGGCTCCTACAATGAGCAGTTCTTC. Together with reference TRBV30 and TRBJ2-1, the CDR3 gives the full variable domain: SQTIHQWPATLVQPVGSPLSLECTVEGTSNPNLYWYRQAAGRGLQLLFYSVGIGQISSEVPQNLSASRPQDRQFILSSKKLLLSDSGFYLCAWRPGSYNEQFFGPGTRLTVL.

The CDR3 bases are TGTGCCAGCAGCCAAATAAAGGGAATTGAGCAGTTCTTC. Translated: CASSQIKGIEQFF. This chain links TRBV14 with TRBJ2-1, with D hard to call. Germline CDR1 SGHDN, CDR2 FVKESK. The ends were cut back, 2 bases at V and 9 bases at J, with 11 bases in the middle. The CDR3 loop spans 13 amino acids.

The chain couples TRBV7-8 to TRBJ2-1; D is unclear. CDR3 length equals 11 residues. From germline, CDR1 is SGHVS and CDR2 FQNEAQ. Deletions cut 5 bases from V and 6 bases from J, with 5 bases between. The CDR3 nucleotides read TGTGCCAGCAGCCAAACCAATGAGCAGTTCTTC. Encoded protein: CASSQTNEQFF. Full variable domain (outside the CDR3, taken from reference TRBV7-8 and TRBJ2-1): GAGVSQSPRYKVAKRGQDVALRCDPISGHVSLFWYQQALGQGPEFLTYFQNEAQLDKSGLPSDRFFAERPEGSVSTLKIQRTQQEDSAVYLCASSQTNEQFFGPGTRLTVL.